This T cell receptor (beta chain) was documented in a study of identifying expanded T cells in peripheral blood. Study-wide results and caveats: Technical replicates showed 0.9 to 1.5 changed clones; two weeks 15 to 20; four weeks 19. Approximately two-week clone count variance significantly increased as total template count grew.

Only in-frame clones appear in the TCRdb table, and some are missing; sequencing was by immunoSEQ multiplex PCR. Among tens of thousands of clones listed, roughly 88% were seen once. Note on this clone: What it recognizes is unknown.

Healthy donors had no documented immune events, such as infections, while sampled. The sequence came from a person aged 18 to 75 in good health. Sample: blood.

CDR3 loop: CASSLGRGDSNQPQHF. The CDR3 DNA sequence: TGTGCCAGCAGCTTAGGACGGGGTGACAGCAATCAGCCCCAGCATTTT. The chain is built from TRBV7-9 and TRBJ1-5; no definite D call. Germline assignment: CDR1 SEHNR and CDR2 FQNEAQ (reference sequence). V was trimmed by 1 base and J by 1 base, leaving 11 bases between them. The CDR3 has 16 amino acids.